This TCR beta chain emerged from a study of control samples from healthy donors and cancer patients. In germline, CDR1 is LGHNA, CDR2 YSLEER. The V gene lost 0 bases and the J gene lost 3 bases, with 12 bases spanning the gap. The CDR3 spans 16 residues. The method was immunoSEQ multiplex PCR; TCRdb's version includes in-frame clones alone and lacks a portion of them. The sample shows fewer than 500,000 clones, 90% of them seen only once. The rearrangement joins TRBV4-3 to TRBJ2-1; D unresolved. Sequencing was performed on PBMCs. This TCR derives from a man in his forties with head and neck cancer. CDR3 loop: CASSQDRGSLYNEQFF. The CDR3 bases are TGCGCCAGCAGCCAAGATCGAGGCAGCCTCTACAATGAGCAGTTCTTC.